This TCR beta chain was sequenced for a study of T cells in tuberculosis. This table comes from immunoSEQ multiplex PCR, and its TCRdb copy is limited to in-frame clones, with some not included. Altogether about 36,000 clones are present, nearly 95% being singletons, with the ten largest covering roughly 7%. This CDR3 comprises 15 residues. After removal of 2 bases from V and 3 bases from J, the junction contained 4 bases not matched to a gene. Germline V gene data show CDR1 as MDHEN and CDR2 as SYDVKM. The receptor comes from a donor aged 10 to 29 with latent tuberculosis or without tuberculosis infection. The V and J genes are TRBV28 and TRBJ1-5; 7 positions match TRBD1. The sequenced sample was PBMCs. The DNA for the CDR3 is TGTGCCAGCAGTTTAGCGGGACAGTTCAATCAGCCCCAGCATTTT. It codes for CASSLAGQFNQPQHF.